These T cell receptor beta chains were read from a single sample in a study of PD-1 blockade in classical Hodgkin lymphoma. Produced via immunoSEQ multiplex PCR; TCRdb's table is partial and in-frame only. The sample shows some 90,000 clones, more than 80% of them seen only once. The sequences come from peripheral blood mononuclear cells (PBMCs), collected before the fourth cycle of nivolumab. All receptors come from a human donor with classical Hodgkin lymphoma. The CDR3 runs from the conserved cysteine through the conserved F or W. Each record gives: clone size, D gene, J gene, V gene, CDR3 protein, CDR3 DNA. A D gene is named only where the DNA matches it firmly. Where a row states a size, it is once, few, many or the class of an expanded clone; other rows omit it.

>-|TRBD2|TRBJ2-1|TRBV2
CASKGLAGNRAGYNEQFF
TGTGCCAGCAAGGGACTAGCGGGAAATAGGGCGGGCTACAATGAGCAGTTCTTC
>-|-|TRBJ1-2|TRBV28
CASSGGSRSAGYTF
TGTGCCAGCAGCGGAGGGTCCCGGTCGGCGGGCTACACCTTC
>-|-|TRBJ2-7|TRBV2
CASSDPSVGRAYEQYF
TGTGCCAGCAGTGACCCCTCGGTGGGAAGGGCCTACGAGCAGTACTTC
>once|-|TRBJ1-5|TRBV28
CASSQDPGHQPQHF
TGTGCCAGCAGCCAAGACCCGGGGCATCAGCCCCAGCATTTT
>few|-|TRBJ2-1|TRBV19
CASSINRPHNEQFF
TGTGCCAGTAGTATAAACAGGCCTCACAATGAGCAGTTCTTC
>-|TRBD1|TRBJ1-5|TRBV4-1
CASSQPGGTGARPQHF
TGCGCCAGCAGCCAACCAGGGGGGACAGGGGCGAGACCCCAGCATTTT
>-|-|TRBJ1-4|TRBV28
CASSFRGTKLFF
TGTGCCAGCAGTTTTAGAGGGACTAAACTGTTTTTT
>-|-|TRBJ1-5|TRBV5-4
CASSFFGGKDQPQHF
TGTGCCAGCAGCTTTTTTGGCGGAAAGGATCAGCCCCAGCATTTT
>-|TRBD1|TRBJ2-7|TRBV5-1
CASSLAGQTYEQYF
TGCGCCAGCAGCTTGGCGGGACAGACCTACGAGCAGTACTTC
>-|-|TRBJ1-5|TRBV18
CASSPVPLNQPQHF
TGTGCCAGCTCACCAGTCCCCCTCAATCAGCCCCAGCATTTT
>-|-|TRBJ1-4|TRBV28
CASSFSLDNRLFF
TGTGCCAGCAGTTTCTCCCTTGACAACCGACTGTTTTTT
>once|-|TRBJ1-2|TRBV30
CACGGAGGYTF
TGTGCCTGCGGGGGCGCGGGTGGCTACACCTTC
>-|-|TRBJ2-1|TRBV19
CASSIGWGNEQFF
TGTGCCAGTAGTATAGGATGGGGGAATGAGCAGTTCTTC
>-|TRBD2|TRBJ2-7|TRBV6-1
CASSDGLAGFYEQYF
TGTGCCAGCAGTGATGGACTAGCGGGATTCTACGAGCAGTACTTC
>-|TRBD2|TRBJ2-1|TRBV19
CASSRSGIPYNEQFF
TGTGCCAGTAGTCGTAGCGGGATCCCCTACAATGAGCAGTTCTTC
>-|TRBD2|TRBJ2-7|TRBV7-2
CASSPPGLATPYEQYF
TGTGCCAGCAGCCCACCGGGACTAGCGACCCCCTACGAGCAGTACTTC
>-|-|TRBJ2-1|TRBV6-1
CASSPQGVSYNEQFF
TGTGCCAGCAGTCCCCAAGGGGTATCCTACAATGAGCAGTTCTTC
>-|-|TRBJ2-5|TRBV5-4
CASSLSGQETQYF
TGTGCCAGCAGCTTAAGCGGTCAAGAGACCCAGTACTTC
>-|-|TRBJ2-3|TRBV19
CASSRTDTQYF
TGTGCCAGTAGCCGCACAGATACGCAGTATTTT
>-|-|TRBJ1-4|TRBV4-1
CASSPGPEKLFF
TGCGCCAGCAGTCCGGGGCCTGAAAAACTGTTTTTT
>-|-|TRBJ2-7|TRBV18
CASSPWSRAEQYF
TGTGCCAGCTCACCATGGAGCAGAGCCGAGCAGTACTTC
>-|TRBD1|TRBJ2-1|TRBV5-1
CASSSQGDYNEQFF
TGCGCCAGCAGCTCGCAGGGGGACTACAATGAGCAGTTCTTC
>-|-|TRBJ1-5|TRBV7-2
CASSLWGLSNQPQHF
TGTGCCAGCAGCTTGTGGGGGTTGAGCAATCAGCCCCAGCATTTT
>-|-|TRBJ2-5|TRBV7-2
CASSRSGGFRETQYF
TGTGCCAGCAGCCGCTCCGGAGGTTTCCGGGAGACCCAGTACTTC
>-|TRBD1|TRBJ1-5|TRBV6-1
CATPGQGGNQPQHF
TGTGCCACCCCGGGACAGGGGGGGAATCAGCCCCAGCATTTT
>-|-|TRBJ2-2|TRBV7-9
CASHLPGAVTGELFF
TGTGCCAGCCACCTCCCCGGGGCCGTTACCGGGGAGCTGTTTTTT
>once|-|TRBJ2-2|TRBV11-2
CASSLDLWGRETGELFF
TGTGCCAGCAGCTTAGATCTCTGGGGGCGGGAAACCGGGGAGCTGTTTTTT
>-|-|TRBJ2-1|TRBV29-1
CSAWNNEQFF
TGCAGCGCCTGGAACAATGAGCAGTTCTTC
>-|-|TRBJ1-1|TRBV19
CASSPRTASEAFF
TGTGCCAGTAGTCCTCGGACAGCGTCGGAAGCTTTCTTT
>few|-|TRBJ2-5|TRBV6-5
CASSYLASSDQETQYF
TGTGCCAGCAGTTACTTGGCGAGCTCCGACCAAGAGACCCAGTACTTC
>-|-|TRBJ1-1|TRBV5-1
CASSLVAGADTEAFF
TGCGCCAGCAGCCTGGTGGCAGGAGCCGACACTGAAGCTTTCTTT
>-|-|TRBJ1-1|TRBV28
CASGQQPMNTEAFF
TGTGCCAGCGGCCAACAGCCCATGAACACTGAAGCTTTCTTT
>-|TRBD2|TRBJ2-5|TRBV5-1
CASSWGTSGSGGETQYF
TGCGCCAGCAGCTGGGGGACTAGCGGGAGCGGAGGAGAGACCCAGTACTTC
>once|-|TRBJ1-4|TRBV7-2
CASSPRGRGWGTTNEKLFF
TGTGCCAGCAGCCCGCGCGGCAGGGGATGGGGAACAACTAATGAAAAACTGTTTTTT
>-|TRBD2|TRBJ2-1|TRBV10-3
CAISEPLAGGRIINEQFF
TGTGCCATCAGTGAACCACTAGCGGGAGGGAGGATAATAAATGAGCAGTTCTTC
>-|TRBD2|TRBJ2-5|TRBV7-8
CASSRHTGGQETQYF
TGTGCCAGCAGCAGACATACGGGAGGCCAAGAGACCCAGTACTTC
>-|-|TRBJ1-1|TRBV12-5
CASGLLLNTEAFF
TGTGCTAGTGGGCTACTCCTGAACACTGAAGCTTTCTTT
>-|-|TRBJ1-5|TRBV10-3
CAISGTEDQPQHF
TGTGCCATCAGTGGTACAGAAGATCAGCCCCAGCATTTT
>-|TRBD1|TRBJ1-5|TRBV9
CASSEGQPGQPQHF
TGTGCCAGCAGCGAGGGACAGCCTGGACAGCCCCAGCATTTT
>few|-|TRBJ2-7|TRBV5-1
CASSSTAATYEQYF
TGCGCCAGCAGCTCGACGGCAGCCACCTACGAGCAGTACTTC
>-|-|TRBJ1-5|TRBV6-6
CAAGHSNQPQHF
TGTGCGGCGGGACACAGCAATCAGCCCCAGCATTTT